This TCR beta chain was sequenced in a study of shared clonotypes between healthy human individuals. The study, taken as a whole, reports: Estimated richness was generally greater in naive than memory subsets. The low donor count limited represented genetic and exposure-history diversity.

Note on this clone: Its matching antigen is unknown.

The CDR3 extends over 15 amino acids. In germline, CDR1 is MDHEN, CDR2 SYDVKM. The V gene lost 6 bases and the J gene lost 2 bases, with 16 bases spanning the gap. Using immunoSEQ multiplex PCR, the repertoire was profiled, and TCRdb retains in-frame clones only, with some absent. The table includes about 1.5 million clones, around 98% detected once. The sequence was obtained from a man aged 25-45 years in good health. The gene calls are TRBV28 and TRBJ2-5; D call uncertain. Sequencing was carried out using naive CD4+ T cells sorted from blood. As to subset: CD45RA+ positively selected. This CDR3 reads CASSTGLRPQETQYF. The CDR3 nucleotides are TGTGCCAGCAGCACCGGGTTAAGACCGCAAGAGACCCAGTACTTC.